This TCR beta chain was observed in a study of T cell responses to AZD1222 COVID-19 vaccine. Study observations and caveats: Two AZD1222 administrations were followed by greater Spike-specific TCR breadth and depth. Spike-spanning, vaccine-associated CD4 TCRs were dominant at 160-218 and 743-854. Sampled repertoires all dated from after the peak T cell response.

Note on this clone: Antigen unknown.

This CDR3 comprises 16 residues. Germline assignment: CDR1 SGHRS and CDR2 YFSETQ. V was trimmed by 1 base and J by 2 bases, leaving 10 bases between them. Sequencing was performed with immunoSEQ multiplex PCR; in TCRdb, only in-frame clones are kept and a portion is missing. The sample carries 150,000 to 200,000 clones, approximately 90% recorded once. V and J are TRBV5-1 and TRBJ2-6; possibly TRBD1 for D (6 bases). Specimen: peripheral blood, collected 28 days after the second dose of the MenACWY control vaccine. This receptor was taken from an adult who received the MenACWY meningococcal vaccine as a control. The CDR3, as DNA: TGCGCCAGCAGCTTGTCCCCAGGGGCTGGGGCCAACGTCCTGACTTTC. The encoded protein is CASSLSPGAGANVLTF.